This T cell receptor beta chain was recovered during a study of shared clonotypes between healthy human individuals. As for this clone: As yet, its antigen is unknown.

Generated by immunoSEQ multiplex PCR, the TCRdb table keeps only in-frame clones and is missing some. This table has about 480,000 clones, around 74% appearing once. Study-level findings and limits: Enrolling few donors narrowed the genetic and exposure-history diversity that was represented. Only blood samples were collected, and tissue repertoires likely differ.

The healthy adult donors were HIV-negative and reported no recent acute infections or vaccinations. Sample: PBMCs. This receptor was identified in a woman aged 35 to 49 in good health. Some clones in this sample may be carry-over from other donors' samples.

The CDR3 bases are TGCAGCGTTGAAGCGGGACGGCCGGGAATGTACCAAGAGACCCAGTACTTC. Translation: CSVEAGRPGMYQETQYF. The rearrangement links TRBV29-1 to TRBJ2-5; D is perhaps TRBD1 or TRBD2 (5 bases each). V was cut by 1 base and J by 0 bases, with 18 bases left in between. Germline CDR1 and CDR2: SQVTM and ANQGSEA. CDR3 length: 17 amino acids.